Sequencing of this T cell receptor (beta chain) was carried out in a study of immune heterogeneity within non-small cell lung tumors. Across the study: Tumor histology was classified as squamous cell carcinoma in a few cases, non-squamous carcinoma in fewer than 12 and not otherwise specified in 1. Whole-study results and caveats: Individual patients showed largely nonoverlapping sets of high-frequency T-cell receptor beta clonotypes. Identical dominant CDR3 beta clonotypes spanned tumor sites within a patient, beside site-unique high-frequency clones.

Germline V lookup: CDR1 SEHNR, CDR2 FQNEAQ (reference sequence). V was pared by 7 bases and J by 2 bases, with 16 bases between. The length of the CDR3 is 15 residues. With regard to this clonotype: Its matching antigen is unknown.

Bulk tumor genomic DNA, roughly 540 ng per sample, was the template. Several biopsies per primary tumor, spaced far apart, were taken during surgery. The cohort was untreated, with newly diagnosed non-small cell lung cancer undergoing curative surgery. Having surgery with curative intent, the donors were patients newly diagnosed with non-small cell lung cancer. The TCR beta CDR3 region underwent multiplex PCR amplification with 32 V and 13 J primers. TCRdb re-derived calls from the multiplex PCR reads in MiXCR, one entry per CDR3 protein. Of around 19,000 distinct CDR3 sequences in the sample, 28% were seen once.

The origin of this receptor is a middle-aged man with non-small cell lung cancer. The gene calls are TRBV7-9 and TRBJ2-3; TRBD2 is a possible D gene (5 bases). Sequenced sample: lung tumor tissue. CDR3 amino acids: CASTSEGWDTDTQYF. CDR3 coding DNA: TGTGCCAGCACCTCCGAGGGCTGGGACACAGATACGCAGTATTTT. Full variable domain (rest looked up from reference TRBV7-9 and TRBJ2-3): DTGVSQNPRHKITKRGQNVTFRCDPISEHNRLYWYRQTLGQGPEFLTYFQNEAQLEKSRLLSDRFSAERPKGSFSTLEIQRTEQGDSAMYLCASTSEGWDTDTQYFGPGTRLTVL.